The 26 T cell receptor beta chains below all came from one sample that was sequenced in a study of T cell repertoires in cytomegalovirus infection. TCRdb ran MiXCR on the reads and lists one entry per CDR3 protein. The sample includes 150,000 to 200,000 distinct CDR3 sequences, roughly 17% of them seen just once. Sequencing was done on a sample of CD8+ T cells from PBMCs. These receptors were obtained from a human donor in good health (CMV status not recorded). Some clones in this sample may be carry-over from other donors' samples.

This clonotype appeared a few times. The rearrangement uses TRBV14 and TRBJ2-1, with D perhaps TRBD1 or TRBD2 (5 bases each). The germline CDR1 and CDR2 sequences are SGHDN and FVKESK. Trimming took off 4 bases at V and 15 bases at J, with 16 bases between the two ends. The length of the CDR3 is 12 residues. CDR3 loop: CASSLTGTLGFF. DNA for the CDR3: TGTGCCAGCAGCCTAACCGGGACCCTCGGGTTCTTC.

The chain couples TRBV19 to TRBJ2-7, with D perhaps being TRBD1 or TRBD2 (6 bases each). CDR1 is LNHDA and CDR2 is SQIVND in the germline V gene (reference sequence). V was cut by 3 bases and J by 7 bases, with 13 bases left in between. This CDR3 is 13 amino acids long. The CDR3 loop reads CASSMLGGREQYF. Here the CDR3 DNA reads TGTGCCAGTAGTATGCTAGGGGGGAGAGAGCAGTACTTC.

This clonotype was counted many times. This chain connects TRBV6-2 or TRBV6-3 to TRBJ2-3; 8 nucleotides align to TRBD2. This CDR3 comprises 18 residues. The V segment lost 0 bases and the J segment 5 bases; nucleotides outside the gene matches: 13. The V gene's germline CDR1 is MNHEY and CDR2 SVGEGT. CDR3 coding DNA: TGTGCCAGCAGTTACTCGACTTCTTGGCGGGAGGATAGAGATACGCAGTATTTT. This gives the protein CASSYSTSWREDRDTQYF.

This chain links TRBV7-3 with TRBJ2-7, with TRBD1 identical over 7 bases. CDR3 length: 15 amino acids. V gave up 5 bases and J gave up 2 bases; unmatched junction bases: 9. Germline-derived CDR1 and CDR2 are SGHTA and FQGTGA. CDR3 region: CASSPRQGPPYEQYF. The CDR3 DNA reads TGTGCCAGCAGCCCCAGACAGGGCCCCCCCTACGAGCAGTACTTC.

The chain couples TRBV27 to TRBJ2-5; D is ambiguous. The CDR3 loop spans 15 amino acids. Germline V gene sequence: CDR1 MNHEY, CDR2 SMNVEV (reference sequence). V was trimmed by 6 bases and J by 5 bases, leaving 19 bases between them. The CDR3 DNA sequence: TGTGCCAGCAGATTCTTTTGGGGTACCGGGGAGACCCAGTACTTC. This translates into CASRFFWGTGETQYF.

This chain joins TRBV7-6 and TRBJ1-3; D is unclear. Germline V gene data show CDR1 as SGHVS and CDR2 as FNYEAQ. V was trimmed by 5 bases and J by 2 bases, leaving 22 bases between them. The CDR3 consists of 18 residues. CDR3 nucleotide sequence: TGTGCCAGCAGCCCGAGGACTTTTAGGACGTCGACTGGAAACACCATATATTTT. Protein product: CASSPRTFRTSTGNTIYF.

This clonotype was seen a few times. The chain carries TRBV7-6 and TRBJ2-1, with D tentatively TRBD1 (5 bases). V shed 4 bases and J shed 6 bases, with 16 bases lying between them. This CDR3 contains 15 residues. Germline V lookup: CDR1 SGHVS, CDR2 FNYEAQ. DNA for the CDR3: TGTGCCAGCAGCTGGGGCAGTCGCACGAGCAATGAGCAGTTCTTC. Translated: CASSWGSRTSNEQFF.

There are a few counts of this clonotype. The CDR3 coding sequence is TGTGCCAGCAGCTGGCCGGGGAATGAGCAGTTCTTC. Its translation is CASSWPGNEQFF. This chain connects TRBV7-2 to TRBJ2-1; maybe TRBD2 (5 bases). The CDR3 consists of 12 residues. CDR1 SGHTA and CDR2 FQGNSA come from the germline V gene. V lost 4 bases and J 7 bases, leaving 8 bases between the germline ends.

V gene TRBV6-1 combines with J gene TRBJ2-7, with D perhaps matching TRBD1 (5 bases). This CDR3 is built from 14 residues. Trimming pared 6 bases from V and 1 base from J, leaving 13 bases between. Looked up from germline, CDR1 is MNHNS and CDR2 is SASEGT. The CDR3 sequence is CASSPRTPSYEQYF. Written as DNA, the CDR3 is TGTGCCAGCAGCCCCCGGACACCTTCCTACGAGCAGTACTTC.

A few counts support this clonotype. The CDR3 sequence: CASSGDSPDTQYF. In DNA, the CDR3 is TGTGCCAGCAGCGGGGACTCACCGGATACGCAGTATTTT. The V and J genes are TRBV7-3 and TRBJ2-3, with D possibly matching TRBD2 (6 bases). The V end was cut by 5 bases, the J end by 6 bases, with 12 bases between. CDR3 length: 13 amino acids. CDR1 and CDR2 (germline): SGHTA, FQGTGA.

This clonotype was counted at least ten times. The CDR3 protein is CASTDRSEEAFF. In DNA form, the CDR3 reads TGTGCCAGCACGGACCGCAGCGAGGAAGCTTTCTTT. This rearrangement joins TRBV7-9 to TRBJ1-1; D not certain. Trimming took 7 bases from V and 8 from J, leaving 14 bases between them. The CDR3 covers 12 residues. Germline V gene sequence: CDR1 SEHNR, CDR2 FQNEAQ (reference sequence).

The V call is TRBV7-8, the J call TRBJ2-5, with 12 bases that match TRBD2. J was trimmed by 2 bases and V by 5 bases; bases with no gene match: 12. In germline, CDR1 is SGHVS, CDR2 FQNEAQ. CDR3 length: 18 amino acids. The CDR3 coding sequence is TGTGCCAGCAGCCTCGGGACTAGCGGGCGTTTTACACAAGAGACCCAGTACTTC. Protein product: CASSLGTSGRFTQETQYF.

V usage is TRBV6-5 and J usage is TRBJ1-2, with 12 bases lining up with TRBD1. Germline-derived CDR1 and CDR2 are MNHEY and SVGAGI. CDR3 length: 16 residues. J gave up 4 bases and V 6 bases, and 9 bases lay outside the gene matches. In DNA form, the CDR3 reads TGTGCCAGCAGGACTCCGGGACAGGGGGCCGGCTATGGCTACACCTTC. Translated, it gives CASRTPGQGAGYGYTF.

This clonotype occurred a few times. The chain combines TRBV27 with TRBJ2-5; TRBD1 matches 10 bases. Unmatched junction bases numbered 11, after V lost 5 bases and J lost 5 bases. This CDR3 is built from 16 residues. The germline CDR1 and CDR2 sequences are MNHEY and SMNVEV (reference sequence). The chain's CDR3 is CASSDQEPGQGETQYF. Here the CDR3 DNA reads TGTGCCAGCAGTGACCAAGAGCCGGGACAGGGGGAGACCCAGTACTTC.

This chain joins TRBV11-2 and TRBJ2-1; TRBD2 agrees at 10 bases. The germline V gene has CDR1 SGHAT and CDR2 FQNNGV. The CDR3 has 18 amino acids. V dropped 4 bases and J dropped 8; count of bases not matched to a gene: 17. This CDR3 is CASSWGRTASGRSYEQFF. CDR3 bases: TGTGCCAGCAGCTGGGGAAGGACTGCTAGCGGGAGATCCTATGAGCAGTTCTTC.

This clonotype was counted between two and nine times. This chain uses TRBV15 with TRBJ2-7; no clear D. Germline V gives CDR1 LNHNV, CDR2 YYDKDF (reference sequence). The CDR3 is 14 amino acids. Trimming removed 6 bases at V and 6 bases at J, with 18 bases between. The CDR3 DNA sequence: TGTGCCACCAGAGTTAGGACCAATGGGCGCGAGCAGTACTTC. Encoded protein: CATRVRTNGREQYF. The complete variable domain, with remaining parts taken from reference TRBV15 and TRBJ2-7, reads DAMVIQNPRYQVTQFGKPVTLSCSQTLNHNVMYWYQQKSSQAPKLLFHYYDKDFNNEADTPDNFQSRRPNTSFCFLDIRSPGLGDTAMYLCATRVRTNGREQYFGPGTRLTVT.

J is TRBJ2-3 and V is TRBV5-4, with D tentatively TRBD1 or TRBD2 (5 bases each). V shed 0 bases and J shed 3 bases, with 11 bases lying between them. Per the germline V gene, CDR1 is SGHNT and CDR2 is YYREEE (reference sequence). The CDR3 covers 15 residues. The CDR3 DNA follows: TGTGCCAGCAGCTTGGATGGGGGATTTACAGATACGCAGTATTTT. Translation: CASSLDGGFTDTQYF.

The gene calls are TRBV6-2 or TRBV6-3 and TRBJ1-2, with TRBD1 matching over 8 bases. Per germline, CDR1 MNHEY and CDR2 SVGEGT. The CDR3 runs to 16 residues. V was clipped by 4 bases and J by 5 bases; unmatched bases: 12. This CDR3 is CASSWSETGDRYGYTF. The CDR3 DNA reads as TGTGCCAGCAGTTGGTCCGAGACAGGGGATCGATATGGCTACACCTTC.

The J gene is TRBJ2-3, the V gene TRBV2; the D is unclear. This CDR3 comprises 10 residues. Germline V gives CDR1 SNHLY, CDR2 FYNNEI. V lost 7 bases and J 7 bases, leaving 6 bases between the germline ends. This CDR3 is CASTVNTQYF. CDR3 DNA: TGTGCCAGCACAGTGAATACGCAGTATTTT.

The rearrangement uses TRBV14 and TRBJ1-1; 8 positions agree with TRBD1. The CDR3 length is 14 residues. V trimming: 0 bases; J trimming: 11 bases; junction bases outside the gene matches: 8. CDR1 is SGHDN and CDR2 is FVKESK in the germline V gene. CDR3 nucleotides: TGTGCCAGCAGCCAAGATGTAGACAGGGGAAAGGCTTTCTTT. It is translated as CASSQDVDRGKAFF.

The CDR3 nucleotides read TGTGCCAGTAGTATGAGACTAGCCCAAGAGACCCAGTACTTC. Translated, it gives CASSMRLAQETQYF. The chain uses TRBV19 and TRBJ2-5, with TRBD2 matching 7 bases. This CDR3 is 14 amino acids long. Germline V lookup: CDR1 LNHDA, CDR2 SQIVND (reference sequence). Losses at the gene ends were 3 bases for V and 1 base for J; bases not matched to a gene: 2.

The gene calls are TRBV28 and TRBJ2-1; TRBD2 agrees at 11 bases. The J segment lost 8 bases and the V segment lost 5 bases, leaving 5 bases of the junction unmatched. Germline assignment: CDR1 MDHEN and CDR2 SYDVKM. The CDR3 consists of 14 residues. The CDR3 loop is CASSPLAGGHEQFF. CDR3 nucleotides: TGTGCCAGCAGTCCTTTAGCGGGAGGGCATGAGCAGTTCTTC. The entire variable domain, with the rest obtained from reference TRBV28 and TRBJ2-1, is as follows: DVKVTQSSRYLVKRTGEKVFLECVQDMDHENMFWYRQDPGLGLRLIYFSYDVKMKEKGDIPEGYSVSREKKERFSLILESASTNQTSMYLCASSPLAGGHEQFFGPGTRLTVL.

The table lists this clonotype with many counts. The chain has TRBV5-5 and TRBJ2-1; D unresolved. CDR3 length equals 13 residues. The germline V gene has CDR1 SGHKS and CDR2 YYEKEE (reference sequence). V lost 1 base to trimming and J lost 7 bases, with 9 bases between them. The CDR3 loop reads CASSLISRNEQFF. The DNA of the CDR3 is TGTGCCAGCAGCTTGATCAGCCGGAATGAGCAGTTCTTC.

This clonotype has ten or more counts. The chain joins TRBV28 to TRBJ2-2; unclear D gene. There are 15 residues in the CDR3. CDR1 is MDHEN and CDR2 is SYDVKM in the germline V gene. The V and J ends lost 5 bases and 0 bases respectively, with 10 bases between them. In DNA, the CDR3 is TGTGCCAGCAGTATTATATTCTCGAACACCGGGGAGCTGTTTTTT. This gives the protein CASSIIFSNTGELFF.

This clonotype appeared a few times. The rearrangement links TRBV27 to TRBJ1-5; no firm D call. This CDR3 has 16 residues. The V gene's germline CDR1 is MNHEY and CDR2 SMNVEV (reference sequence). Deletions cut 2 bases from V and 0 bases from J, with 11 bases between. The CDR3, as DNA: TGTGCCAGCAGTTTAAAAACACCTTATAGCAATCAGCCCCAGCATTTT. This codes for CASSLKTPYSNQPQHF.

The chain combines TRBV6-2 or TRBV6-3 with TRBJ2-1; D remains ambiguous. CDR3 length: 13 amino acids. In germline, CDR1 is MNHEY, CDR2 SVGEGT. Between the trimmed V and J ends, which lost 7 bases and 2 bases, there was a span of 9 bases. CDR3 DNA: TGTGCCAGCACCCCAGATACCTACAATGAGCAGTTCTTC. This sequence encodes CASTPDTYNEQFF.